This T cell receptor beta chain originates from a study of T-cell reconstitution after alpha-beta-depleted transplantation in children. Notes on this clonotype: Antigen specificity is unknown.

Unique molecular identifiers were used in preparing the TCRbeta library. TCRdb re-called the PCR reads through MiXCR, storing one row per CDR3 protein. This table has about 980,000 distinct CDR3 sequences, about 29% appearing once. Study findings and constraints: One year after transplant, T-cell counts and diversity came mostly from newly produced T cells. Some patients' high day-60 TCRbeta diversity was traced to surviving recipient T cells and thymic progenitors. Reportedly, alpha-beta T cells present about two months post-transplant originated from several hundred expanded clones of graft origin.

This CDR3 spans 12 amino acids. Germline CDR1 and CDR2: KGHDR and SFDVKD. V trimming: 4 bases; J trimming: 9 bases; junction bases outside the gene matches: 3. This sequence originates from a boy less than two years old who had a stem cell transplant for SCID, so the T cells may come from the graft donor. The chain has TRBV24-1 and TRBJ2-5, with 8 positions matching TRBD2. The source was PBMCs, mostly from graft donor cells, collected 360 days after TCRalphabeta/CD19-depleted stem cell transplant. The CDR3 DNA reads as TGTGCCACCAGTGACCGGACTAGCTCCCAGTACTTC. This codes for CATSDRTSSQYF.